This passage covers 21 T cell receptor beta chains from one sample sequenced in a study of blood T cell repertoires in COVID-19. Profiling relied on immunoSEQ multiplex PCR, and the TCRdb table lists in-frame clones only, not all of them. This table has fewer than 500,000 clones, 75% to 90% appearing once. The specimen was PBMCs or T cells enriched from blood (not recorded which). The source of these receptors is a woman under 30 who had recovered from COVID-19.

This chain uses TRBV6-5 with TRBJ1-3; D not certain. Looked up from germline, CDR1 is MNHEY and CDR2 is SVGAGI. V was trimmed by 8 bases and J by 0 bases, leaving 11 bases between them. The CDR3 is 14 residues long. CDR3 amino acids: CASHQPGSGNTIYF. The CDR3 DNA is TGTGCCAGCCATCAACCGGGCTCTGGAAACACCATATATTTT.

This clone was seen a handful of times. This chain uses TRBV2 with TRBJ1-4; 9 positions match TRBD1. Germline V gene data show CDR1 as SNHLY and CDR2 as FYNNEI. The CDR3 has 16 residues. With 8 bases clipped from V and 1 base from J, the junction kept 8 bases outside the gene matches. The CDR3 reads CASQEGQGLTNEKLFF. CDR3 nucleotides: TGTGCCAGCCAAGAAGGACAGGGGTTAACTAATGAAAAACTGTTTTTT.

This chain joins TRBV29-1 and TRBJ1-1; D gene ambiguous. The germline V gene has CDR1 SQVTM and CDR2 ANQGSEA. The CDR3 is 13 residues long. V was pared by 4 bases and J by 0 bases, with 9 bases between. The CDR3 DNA is TGCAGCGTTGTATACGGGATGAACACTGAAGCTTTCTTT. The encoded protein is CSVVYGMNTEAFF.

This clone showed up just a few times. V and J are TRBV29-1 and TRBJ2-5, with 9 bases that match TRBD1. The length of the CDR3 is 15 residues. CDR1 is SQVTM, CDR2 ANQGSEA, per germline. The J segment lost 0 bases and the V segment lost 3 bases, leaving 5 bases of the junction unmatched. Here the CDR3 reads CSVDSGTGYQETQYF. The CDR3 DNA sequence: TGCAGCGTTGACAGTGGGACAGGGTACCAAGAGACCCAGTACTTC.

This clone was seen only once. This sequence joins TRBV7-2 and TRBJ2-3, with TRBD2 matching 8 bases. Unmatched junction bases numbered 10, after V lost 3 bases and J lost 5 bases. Germline V gene data show CDR1 as SGHTA and CDR2 as FQGNSA. CDR3 length: 16 residues. The CDR3 loop is CASSFRSGGKGDTQYF. The CDR3 bases are TGTGCCAGCAGCTTCCGAAGCGGGGGCAAAGGAGATACGCAGTATTTT.

The chain carries TRBV15 and TRBJ2-1, with 8 positions matching TRBD1. Per germline, CDR1 LNHNV and CDR2 YYDKDF (reference sequence). The V gene end was trimmed by 3 bases and the J gene end by 6 bases; junction bases not matched to a gene: 7. This CDR3 has 15 residues. DNA for the CDR3: TGTGCCACCAGCAGTCTTCAGGGGGCCGGCAATGAGCAGTTCTTC. Translation: CATSSLQGAGNEQFF.

This clone has only one observation. This chain joins TRBV30 and TRBJ1-1; 10 nucleotides align to TRBD1. Per germline, CDR1 GTSNPN and CDR2 SVGIG (reference sequence). This CDR3 has 18 residues. V shed 0 bases and J 0 bases; nucleotides not matched to a gene: 10. The CDR3 spells CAWSVPRQGALMNTEAFF. In DNA form, the CDR3 reads TGTGCCTGGAGTGTACCACGACAGGGGGCTCTCATGAACACTGAAGCTTTCTTT.

The rearrangement uses TRBV30 and TRBJ1-3; no clear D gene. Germline V gives CDR1 GTSNPN, CDR2 SVGIG (reference sequence). This CDR3 is built from 13 residues. Trimming left V 4 bases short and J 4 bases short, with 11 bases between. The CDR3 reads CAWTRGEGNTIYF. The CDR3 nucleotides read TGTGCCTGGACCCGAGGAGAAGGAAACACCATATATTTT.

V usage is TRBV29-1 and J usage is TRBJ2-1; TRBD1 matches at 10 bases. Looked up from germline, CDR1 is SQVTM and CDR2 is ANQGSEA. With V trimmed by 3 bases and J by 8 bases, 4 bases remained unmatched. The CDR3 contains 13 residues. DNA of the CDR3: TGCAGCGTTGAGGGACAGGGGTGGGATGAGCAGTTCTTC. This sequence encodes CSVEGQGWDEQFF.

The chain combines TRBV5-6 with TRBJ1-1; weak D call: TRBD1 (6 bases). The CDR3 consists of 13 residues. Between the trimmed V and J ends, which lost 0 bases and 4 bases, there was a span of 7 bases. CDR1 SGHDT and CDR2 YYEEEE come from the germline V gene. DNA for the CDR3: TGTGCCAGCAGCTTGGACAGGGTCACTGAAGCTTTCTTT. Its protein product is CASSLDRVTEAFF. Complete variable domain (other parts from reference TRBV5-6 and TRBJ1-1): DAGVTQSPTHLIKTRGQQVTLRCSPKSGHDTVSWYQQALGQGPQFIFQYYEEEERQRGNFPDRFSGHQFPNYSSELNVNALLLGDSALYLCASSLDRVTEAFFGQGTRLTVV.

V usage is TRBV12-3 or TRBV12-4 and J usage is TRBJ1-2, with D unclear. The V end lost 3 bases, the J end lost 7 bases, and 9 bases lay between the germline ends. CDR3 length: 12 residues. DNA for the CDR3: TGTGCCAGCAGTTTGGTGTGGAGTGGCTACACCTTC. Its protein product is CASSLVWSGYTF.

J is TRBJ1-2 and V is TRBV5-1, with 8 bases matching TRBD1. V lost 2 bases, J lost 3 bases, and 15 bases stayed unmatched. This CDR3 is built from 18 residues. Germline V gene sequence: CDR1 SGHRS, CDR2 YFSETQ. The CDR3 spells CASSFLPPSQGGDYGYTF. For the CDR3, the DNA is TGCGCCAGCAGCTTTTTGCCCCCCTCACAGGGGGGTGACTATGGCTACACCTTC.

This chain links TRBV18 with TRBJ1-2; unclear D gene. Germline V gene data show CDR1 as KGHSH and CDR2 as LQKENI. V lost 6 bases and J lost 0, with 11 bases in between. The CDR3 covers 14 residues. The CDR3 protein is CASSPSRSNYGYTF. The CDR3 DNA sequence: TGTGCCAGCTCCCCAAGCCGATCTAACTATGGCTACACCTTC.

The V gene is TRBV2, the J gene TRBJ1-3; D call uncertain. The CDR3 contains 19 residues. Germline CDR1 and CDR2: SNHLY and FYNNEI. V gave up 5 bases and J gave up 0 bases, with 23 bases separating them. Written as DNA, the CDR3 is TGTGCCAGCAGTTTTGGACCGAACAACCGACTAGTCTCTGGAAACACCATATATTTT. This encodes CASSFGPNNRLVSGNTIYF.

In its sample, this clone was seen many times. This chain links TRBV5-1 with TRBJ1-1, with TRBD1 identical over 10 bases. J lost 4 bases, V lost 4 bases, and 7 bases had no gene match. The CDR3 spans 15 residues. Germline V gene sequence: CDR1 SGHRS, CDR2 YFSETQ. This CDR3 is CASSLRQGAGTEAFF. DNA for the CDR3: TGCGCCAGCAGCCTAAGACAGGGGGCAGGCACTGAAGCTTTCTTT.

The chain combines TRBV9 with TRBJ1-2; D remains ambiguous. V lost 0 bases and J 7 bases, leaving 7 bases between the germline ends. Germline values: CDR1 SGDLS, CDR2 YYNGEE. The CDR3 loop spans 12 amino acids. The CDR3 loop reads CASSVGTGGYTF. The CDR3 DNA is TGTGCCAGCAGCGTAGGCACGGGTGGCTACACCTTC.

The CDR3 region has the DNA TGCGCCAGCAGCTTGGTCTACCTACAGGGGCTGAACACTGAAGCTTTCTTT. It codes for CASSLVYLQGLNTEAFF. The V and J genes are TRBV5-1 and TRBJ1-1, with 7 nucleotides matching TRBD1. Germline-derived CDR1 and CDR2 are SGHRS and YFSETQ. The CDR3 contains 17 residues. V dropped 0 bases and J dropped 0; count of bases not matched to a gene: 8.

The chain couples TRBV13 to TRBJ2-7, with 9 positions matching TRBD1. V lost 3 bases, J lost 3 bases, and 3 bases stayed unmatched. Germline V gene sequence: CDR1 PRHDT, CDR2 FYEKMQ (reference sequence). The CDR3 contains 14 residues. The CDR3 here is CASSFGQGNYEQYF. CDR3 in DNA: TGTGCCAGCAGCTTCGGACAGGGGAACTACGAGCAGTACTTC. The entire variable domain, with the rest obtained from reference TRBV13 and TRBJ2-7, is as follows: AAGVIQSPRHLIKEKRETATLKCYPIPRHDTVYWYQQGPGQDPQFLISFYEKMQSDKGSIPDRFSAQQFSDYHSELNMSSLELGDSALYFCASSFGQGNYEQYFGPGTRLTVT.

The rearrangement uses TRBV12-3 or TRBV12-4 and TRBJ1-2, with TRBD1 identical over 9 bases. The trim removed 5 bases at V and 8 bases at J, leaving 3 bases unmatched. The CDR3 totals 12 residues. The CDR3 loop is CASSRDRVGYTF. CDR3 DNA sequence: TGTGCCAGCAGTCGGGACAGGGTCGGCTACACCTTC.

In this sample, this clone turned up once. The rearrangement links TRBV19 to TRBJ2-1; 9 positions agree with TRBD1. The trim removed 3 bases at V and 6 bases at J, leaving 12 bases unmatched. This CDR3 has 17 residues. Looked up from germline, CDR1 is LNHDA and CDR2 is SQIVND (reference sequence). The chain's CDR3 is CASSIWLGTGPRNEQFF. The CDR3 DNA reads TGTGCCAGTAGTATTTGGCTCGGGACAGGGCCACGCAATGAGCAGTTCTTC.

This clone was recorded once. The chain combines TRBV19 with TRBJ1-5, with no clear D. V lost 6 bases to trimming and J lost 6 bases, with 30 bases between them. The CDR3 has 19 residues. The germline gives CDR1 LNHDA, CDR2 SQIVND (reference sequence). CDR3 nucleotides: TGTGCCAGTAGCTTTATCTGGGGTGGCGGACTCGCGGAGAGTCAGCCCCAGCATTTT. Amino acid sequence: CASSFIWGGGLAESQPQHF.